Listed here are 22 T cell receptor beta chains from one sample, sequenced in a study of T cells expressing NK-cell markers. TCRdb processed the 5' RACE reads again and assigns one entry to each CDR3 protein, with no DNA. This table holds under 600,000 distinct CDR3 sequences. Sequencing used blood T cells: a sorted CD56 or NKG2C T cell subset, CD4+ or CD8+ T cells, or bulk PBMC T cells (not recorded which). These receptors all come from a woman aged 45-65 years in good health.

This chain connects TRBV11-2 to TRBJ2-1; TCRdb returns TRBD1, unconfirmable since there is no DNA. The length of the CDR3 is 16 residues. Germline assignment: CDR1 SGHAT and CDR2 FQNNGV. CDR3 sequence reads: CASSLRQGLSYNEQFF. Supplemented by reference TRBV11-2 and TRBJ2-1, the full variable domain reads EAGVAQSPRYKIIEKRQSVAFWCNPISGHATLYWYQQILGQGPKLLIQFQNNGVVDDSQLPKDRFSAERLKGVDSTLKIQPAKLEDSAVYLCASSLRQGLSYNEQFFGPGTRLTVL.

The CDR3 loop reads CASSVTTGGEETQYF. This chain connects TRBV6-1 to TRBJ2-5; TCRdb's D call, TRBD1, is unchecked because there is no DNA. The CDR3 spans 15 residues. From germline, CDR1 is MNHNS and CDR2 SASEGT.

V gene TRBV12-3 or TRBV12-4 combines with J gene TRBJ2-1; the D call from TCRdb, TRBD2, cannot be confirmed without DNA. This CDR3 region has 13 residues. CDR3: CATRLGTYNEQFF.

CDR3 amino acids: CAISKDREAFF. J is TRBJ1-1 and V is TRBV10-3. The length of the CDR3 is 11 residues. Germline-derived CDR1 and CDR2 are ENHRY and SYGVKD.

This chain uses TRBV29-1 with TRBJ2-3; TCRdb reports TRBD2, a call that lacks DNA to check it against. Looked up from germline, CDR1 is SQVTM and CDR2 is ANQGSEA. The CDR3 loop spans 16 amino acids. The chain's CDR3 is CSFPALANALTDTQYF.

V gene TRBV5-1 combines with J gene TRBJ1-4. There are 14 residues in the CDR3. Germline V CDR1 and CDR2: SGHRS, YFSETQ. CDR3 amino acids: CASSLVASNEKLFF.

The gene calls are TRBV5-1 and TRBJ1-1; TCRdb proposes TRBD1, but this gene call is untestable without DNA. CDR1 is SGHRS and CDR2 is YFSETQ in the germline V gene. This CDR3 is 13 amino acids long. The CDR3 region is CASSISGTDEAFF.

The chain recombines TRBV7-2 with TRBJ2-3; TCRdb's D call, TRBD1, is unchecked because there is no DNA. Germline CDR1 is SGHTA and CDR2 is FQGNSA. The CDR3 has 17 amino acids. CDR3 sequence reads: CASSLAGSGGSTDTQYF. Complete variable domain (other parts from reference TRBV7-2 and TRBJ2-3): GAGVSQSPSNKVTEKGKDVELRCDPISGHTALYWYRQSLGQGLEFLIYFQGNSAPDKSGLPSDRFSAERTGGSVSTLTIQRTQQEDSAVYLCASSLAGSGGSTDTQYFGPGTRLTVL.

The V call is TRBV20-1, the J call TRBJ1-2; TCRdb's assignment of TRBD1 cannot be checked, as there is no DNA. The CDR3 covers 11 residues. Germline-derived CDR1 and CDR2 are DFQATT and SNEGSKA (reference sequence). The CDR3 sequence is CSARDWERYTF.

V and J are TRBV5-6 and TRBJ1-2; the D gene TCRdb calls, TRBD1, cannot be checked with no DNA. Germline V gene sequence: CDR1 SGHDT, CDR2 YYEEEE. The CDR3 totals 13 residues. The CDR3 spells CASSRRDRDGYTF.

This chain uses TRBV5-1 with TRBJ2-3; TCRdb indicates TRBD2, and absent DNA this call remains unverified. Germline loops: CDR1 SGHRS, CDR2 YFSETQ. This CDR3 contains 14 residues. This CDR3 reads CASTNTGGSDTQYF. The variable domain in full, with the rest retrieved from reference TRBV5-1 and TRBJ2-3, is KAGVTQTPRYLIKTRGQQVTLSCSPISGHRSVSWYQQTPGQGLQFLFEYFSETQRNKGNFPGRFSGRQFSNSRSEMNVSTLELGDSALYLCASTNTGGSDTQYFGPGTRLTVL.

The CDR3 protein is CATSDSPGPKGNEQFF. The chain uses TRBV24-1 and TRBJ2-1; no DNA is available, so the TRBD1 call from TCRdb remains unchecked. Germline V gives CDR1 KGHDR, CDR2 SFDVKD. The CDR3 is made up of 16 amino acids.

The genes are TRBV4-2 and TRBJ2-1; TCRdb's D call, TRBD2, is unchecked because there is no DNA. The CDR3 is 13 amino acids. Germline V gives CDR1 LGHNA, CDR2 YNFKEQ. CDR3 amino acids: CASASGRSNEQFF.

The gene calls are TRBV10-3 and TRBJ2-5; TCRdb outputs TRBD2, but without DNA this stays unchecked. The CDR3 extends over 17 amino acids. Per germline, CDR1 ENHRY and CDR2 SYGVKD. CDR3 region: CAISEGQAAGLQETQYF.

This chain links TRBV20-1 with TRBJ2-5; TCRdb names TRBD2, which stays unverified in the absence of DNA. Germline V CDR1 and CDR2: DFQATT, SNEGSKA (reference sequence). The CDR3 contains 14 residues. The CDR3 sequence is CSASSGRVGETQYF.

CDR3 sequence: CASSVARDNTYSTDTQYF. The V and J genes are TRBV9 and TRBJ2-3. The CDR3 consists of 18 residues. Germline CDR1 reads SGDLS; CDR2 reads YYNGEE.

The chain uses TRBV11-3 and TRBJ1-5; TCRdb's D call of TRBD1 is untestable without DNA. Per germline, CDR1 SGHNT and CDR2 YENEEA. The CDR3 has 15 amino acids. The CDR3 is CASSLGTGKDQPQHF.

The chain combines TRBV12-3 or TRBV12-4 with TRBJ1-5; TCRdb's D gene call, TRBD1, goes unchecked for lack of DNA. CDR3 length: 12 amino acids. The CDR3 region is CASSFSVRAQHF.

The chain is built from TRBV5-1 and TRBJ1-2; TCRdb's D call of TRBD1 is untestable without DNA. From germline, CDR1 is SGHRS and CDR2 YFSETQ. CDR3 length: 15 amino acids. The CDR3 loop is CASSLGLSVVYGYTF.

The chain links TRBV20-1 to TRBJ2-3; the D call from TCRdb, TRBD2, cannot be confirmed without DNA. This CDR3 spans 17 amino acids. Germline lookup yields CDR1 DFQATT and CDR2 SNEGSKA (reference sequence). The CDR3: CSARDPRTSGRTDTQYF.

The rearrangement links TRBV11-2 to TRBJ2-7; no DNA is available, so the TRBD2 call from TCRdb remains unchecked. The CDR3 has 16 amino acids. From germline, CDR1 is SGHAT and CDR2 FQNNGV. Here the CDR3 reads CASSRSGGSALYEQYF.

CDR3 region: CASSHLAQTQYF. The V and J genes are TRBV7-6 and TRBJ2-5; TCRdb gives TRBD2 as the D gene, but with no DNA this cannot be confirmed. Germline-derived CDR1 and CDR2 are SGHVS and FNYEAQ. The CDR3 spans 12 residues.